The rows below give T cell receptor beta chains drawn from one sample of a study of blood T cell repertoires in COVID-19. Data came from immunoSEQ multiplex PCR; TCRdb stores just in-frame clones and leaves some out. There are some 200,000 clones in the sample; 85% to 90% occur only once, and 3.5% to 5% lies in the top ten. Input material: peripheral blood. These receptors all come from a man aged 50 to 59 with acute or convalescent COVID-19. CDR3s include the opening cysteine and the closing phenylalanine or tryptophan. Fields, in order: clone size, J gene, D gene, V gene, CDR3 protein, CDR3 DNA. A D gene is named only where the DNA matches it firmly. Clone size is shown for a subset of rows, as once, few, many or a class of expanded clone.

size: -; J: TRBJ1-5; D: TRBD1; V: TRBV5-1; CDR3: CASSPTGGLNQPQHF; DNA: TGCGCCAGCAGCCCTACAGGGGGTCTCAATCAGCCCCAGCATTTT
size: -; J: TRBJ2-1; D: -; V: TRBV6-5; CDR3: CASSYSRLYEQFF; DNA: TGTGCCAGCAGTTACTCGAGATTGTATGAGCAGTTCTTC
size: -; J: TRBJ1-5; D: TRBD1; V: TRBV6-5; CDR3: CATTGQSNQPQHF; DNA: TGTGCCACGACAGGGCAAAGCAATCAGCCCCAGCATTTT
size: -; J: TRBJ2-4; D: TRBD2; V: TRBV3-1/TRBV3-2; CDR3: CASSQDRGGRNIQYF; DNA: TGTGCCAGCAGCCAAGATCGGGGGGGGCGAAACATTCAGTACTTC
size: -; J: TRBJ2-3; D: TRBD2; V: TRBV6-5; CDR3: CATRGTSTDTQYF; DNA: TGTGCCACGCGGGGGACTAGCACAGATACGCAGTATTTT
size: once; J: TRBJ2-1; D: TRBD1; V: TRBV29-1; CDR3: CSFALIPGQGPNEQFF; DNA: TGCAGCTTTGCCCTAATTCCGGGACAGGGCCCCAATGAGCAGTTCTTC
size: -; J: TRBJ2-7; D: TRBD2; V: TRBV3-1/TRBV3-2; CDR3: CASSQGTSGGASSYEQYF; DNA: TGTGCCAGCAGCCAAGGGACTAGCGGGGGGGCGAGCTCCTACGAGCAGTACTTC
size: -; J: TRBJ1-6; D: -; V: TRBV2; CDR3: CASTPGAAGSPLHF; DNA: TGTGCCAGCACTCCGGGTGCCGCGGGATCACCCCTCCACTTT
size: -; J: TRBJ2-7; D: TRBD2; V: TRBV7-7; CDR3: CASSPTSGGAYEQYF; DNA: TGTGCCAGCAGCCCGACTAGCGGGGGCGCCTACGAGCAGTACTTC
size: -; J: TRBJ1-2; D: -; V: TRBV15; CDR3: CATSRDLGRRSANYGYTF; DNA: TGTGCCACCAGCAGAGATCTCGGCAGGCGATCAGCTAACTATGGCTACACCTTC
size: -; J: TRBJ1-1; D: TRBD1; V: TRBV4-1; CDR3: CASSQDRDREGSEAFF; DNA: TGCGCCAGCAGCCAAGACCGGGACAGGGAGGGATCTGAAGCTTTCTTT